Each of the 4 T cell receptor beta chains below was sequenced from the same sample in a study of blood T cell repertoires in COVID-19. TCRdb keeps only in-frame clones here, not all; method: immunoSEQ multiplex PCR. The sample shows 300,000 to 450,000 clones, roughly 90% of them seen only once. Sequenced sample: PBMCs or T cells enriched from blood (not recorded which). These receptors originate from a woman aged 25-40 years who had been exposed to COVID-19.

This chain joins TRBV4-1 and TRBJ2-1; no firm D call. Germline CDR1 reads MGHRA; CDR2 reads YSYEKL. Deletions cut 0 bases from V and 8 bases from J, with 14 bases between. The CDR3 runs to 15 residues. CDR3 residues: CASSQEQTAPHEQFF. CDR3 bases: TGCGCCAGCAGCCAAGAACAAACCGCTCCCCATGAGCAGTTCTTC.

The chain uses TRBV11-2 and TRBJ2-1, with 15 bases lining up with TRBD2. Per the germline V gene, CDR1 is SGHAT and CDR2 is FQNNGV. After removal of 8 bases from V and 0 bases from J, the junction contained 11 bases not matched to a gene. The CDR3 sequence is 19 residues long. The DNA for the CDR3 is TGTGCCAGCCACCCGGGACTAGCGGGAGGCTCCCGCTCCTACAATGAGCAGTTCTTC. Translated, it gives CASHPGLAGGSRSYNEQFF. The whole variable domain, filled in from reference TRBV11-2 and TRBJ2-1, reads EAGVAQSPRYKIIEKRQSVAFWCNPISGHATLYWYQQILGQGPKLLIQFQNNGVVDDSQLPKDRFSAERLKGVDSTLKIQPAKLEDSAVYLCASHPGLAGGSRSYNEQFFGPGTRLTVL.

V gene TRBV28 combines with J gene TRBJ2-7; D gene ambiguous. CDR1 is MDHEN, CDR2 SYDVKM, per germline. The CDR3 sequence is 14 residues long. V gave up 4 bases and J gave up 0 bases, with 10 bases separating them. CDR3 sequence reads: CASSWSVNSYEQYF. The DNA for the CDR3 is TGTGCCAGCAGTTGGTCAGTAAACTCCTACGAGCAGTACTTC.

The chain recombines TRBV29-1 with TRBJ1-4, with D perhaps matching TRBD1 (6 bases). CDR3 length equals 13 residues. CDR1 is SQVTM, CDR2 ANQGSEA, per germline. Trimming removed 6 bases at V and 2 bases at J, with 10 bases between. The CDR3 DNA sequence: TGCAGCGTCAGGGGTGGCACTAATGAAAAACTGTTTTTT. Its translation is CSVRGGTNEKLFF.